This T cell receptor (beta chain) emerged from a study of blood T cell repertoires in COVID-19. Original methodology: Reference gene primer amplification in the assay estimated nucleated cell counts. Method: immunoSEQ multiplex PCR; TCRdb's copy keeps in-frame clones and lacks some. V and J calls and clone size are given by that table; D and trimming were obtained from the DNA. The sample lists 400,000 to 500,000 clones, roughly 85% occurring once. CDR3 size: 14 residues. From germline, CDR1 is SNHLY and CDR2 FYNNEI. Trimming removed 8 bases at V and 8 bases at J, with 18 bases between. The sample taken for sequencing was peripheral blood. The receptor's source is a woman aged 25-40 years with active or convalescent COVID-19. The gene calls are TRBV2 and TRBJ1-4; D might be TRBD1 (5 bases). The CDR3 is CASGVTGFGEKLFF. As DNA, the CDR3 is TGTGCCAGCGGGGTCACAGGATTTGGGGAAAAACTGTTTTTT. Full variable domain (rest looked up from reference TRBV2 and TRBJ1-4): EPEVTQTPSHQVTQMGQEVILRCVPISNHLYFYWYRQILGQKVEFLVSFYNNEISEKSEIFDDQFSVERPDGSNFTLKIRSTKLEDSAMYFCASGVTGFGEKLFFGSGTQLSVL.